This TCR beta chain was identified in a study of shared clonotypes between healthy human individuals. General study findings and limits: It was the non-shared clonotypes that had lower generation probabilities than clonotypes shared by all four donors.

HIV-negative, healthy adults without recent acute infections or vaccinations were the donors. Germline V gene data show CDR1 as MDHEN and CDR2 as SYDVKM. The CDR3 has 15 amino acids. After removal of 7 bases from V and 0 bases from J, the junction contained 9 bases not matched to a gene. Profiling relied on immunoSEQ multiplex PCR, and the TCRdb table lists in-frame clones only, not all of them. Found here are roughly 2.5 million clones, just over 90% of them singletons; the top ten hold 0.14%. Regarding this clone: As yet, its antigen is unknown.

The V call is TRBV28, the J call TRBJ2-7; TRBD2 matches at 7 bases. The sequence derives from a man between 18 and 29 years old in good health. Sequenced material: naive CD4+ T cells sorted from blood. Subset specified: CD45RA+ positively selected. The CDR3 bases are TGTGCCAGCACACCTAGCGGTACCCTCTCCTACGAGCAGTACTTC. Residues: CASTPSGTLSYEQYF.